This T cell receptor (beta chain) was captured in a study of OX40 agonist ivuxolimab in advanced cancers. Overall study context: Patients received ivuxolimab, an intravenous treatment, every 2 weeks at 0.01 to 10 mg/kg. Checkpoint inhibitors had been given previously to about 38% of patients.

The CDR3 runs to 14 residues. Germline loops: CDR1 SNHLY, CDR2 FYNNEI. The V and J ends lost 2 bases and 7 bases respectively, with 12 bases between them. General study findings and limits: Doses of 0.1 to 3.0 mg/kg were accompanied by clonal expansion of CD4+ and CD8+ blood T cells by week 6. Nonresponders included some who also had low normalized T-cell clonal expansion.

Method: immunoSEQ multiplex PCR; TCRdb's copy keeps in-frame clones and lacks some. The sample includes around 64,000 clones, roughly 80% of them seen just once. Concerning this clone: The antigen is unknown.

Specimen: CD4+ or CD8+ T cells sorted from blood, collected in a trial of the OX40 agonist ivuxolimab. This TCR was sampled from an adult with an advanced solid tumor such as melanoma, head and neck, liver or kidney cancer. The chain couples TRBV2 to TRBJ2-1; D not certain. The CDR3, as DNA: TGTGCCAGCAGTGAAATGCTAGGACGAAATGAGCAGTTCTTC. This gives the protein CASSEMLGRNEQFF.